This TCR beta chain was recovered during a study of T cells in narcolepsy. For the study at large: Enrolled donors included narcolepsy type 1 or type 2 patients and healthy controls. Study results and limitations: Same-patient CSF and blood CD4+ T cell clonotypes included HCRT-specific and TRIB2-specific autoreactive ones.

Trimming left V 7 bases short and J 0 bases short, with 12 bases between. The CDR3 length is 14 residues. CDR1 is MNHNY, CDR2 SVGAGI, per germline (reference sequence). Generated by immunoSEQ multiplex PCR, the TCRdb table keeps only in-frame clones and is missing some. This sample has about 30,000 clones; around 80% occur once, and the top ten carry about 1.3%. Details on this clone: Its antigen is unknown.

This chain joins TRBV6-6 and TRBJ2-5; D may be TRBD1 (6 bases). The sequenced sample was CD45RA- memory CD4+ T cells from PBMCs. The clonotype comes from a human donor with narcolepsy. In DNA form, the CDR3 reads TGTGCCAGCAAGGGGACAAGGTACCAAGAGACCCAGTACTTC. Protein product: CASKGTRYQETQYF.